This record covers a single TCR beta chain. The method was immunoSEQ multiplex PCR; TCRdb's version includes in-frame clones alone and lacks a portion of them. The repertoire holds about 2,500,000 clones, more than 80% seen once, with roughly 0.14% in the top ten. The entry originates in a study of shared clonotypes between healthy human individuals. Germline assignment: CDR1 KGHSH and CDR2 LQKENI. The CDR3 contains 14 residues. V lost 6 bases and J 5 bases, leaving 11 bases between the germline ends. The clonotype was recovered from a man aged 18 to 29 in good health. Material for sequencing was naive CD4+ T cells sorted from blood. Subset denoted: CD45RA+ positively selected. This chain links TRBV18 with TRBJ1-6; D remains unclear. In DNA, the CDR3 is TGTGCCAGCTCTCCCTCCGCTAATAATTCACCCCTCCACTTT. Protein: CASSPSANNSPLHF.